The T cell receptor (beta chain) described here comes from a study of cytomegalovirus exposure and HLA in healthy donors. The PCR was carried out with 60 Vbeta primers and 13 Jbeta primers. Using immunoSEQ multiplex PCR, the repertoire was profiled, and TCRdb retains in-frame clones only, with some absent. The sample includes about 140,000 clones, just under 80% seen only once; the top ten take less than 1.1%. About this clone itself: The target antigen is unknown.

Findings and caveats of the study: An ancestry cluster, one associated with Asian ancestry, reportedly showed fewer N-insertions than the 666-donor mean in a later analysis.

The specimen sequenced was PBMCs. The source of this sequence is a male donor in good health and CMV-seronegative.

CDR3 nucleotides: TGTGCCAGCAGTCACCCCGGGACAGGGACTAATGAAAAACTGTTTTTT. Its protein is CASSHPGTGTNEKLFF. This rearrangement joins TRBV7-9 to TRBJ1-4; TRBD1 matches 9 bases. The length of the CDR3 is 16 residues. Germline CDR1 SEHNR, CDR2 FQNEAQ (reference sequence). J lost 2 bases, V lost 6 bases, and 7 bases had no gene match.